The 9 T cell receptor beta chains below all came from one sample that was sequenced in a study of OX40 agonist ivuxolimab in advanced cancers. Only in-frame clones appear in the TCRdb table, and some are missing; sequencing was by immunoSEQ multiplex PCR. The table has nearly 110,000 clones, 90% seen once. The sequencing used CD4+ or CD8+ T cells sorted from blood, collected in a trial of the OX40 agonist ivuxolimab. All receptors derive from an adult with an advanced solid tumor such as melanoma, head and neck, liver or kidney cancer.

J is TRBJ1-1 and V is TRBV4-1; tentatively, D is TRBD1 (5 bases). From germline, CDR1 is MGHRA and CDR2 YSYEKL. Between the trimmed V and J ends, which lost 2 bases and 1 base, there was a span of 20 bases. This CDR3 has 18 residues. CDR3 coding DNA: TGCGCCAGCAGCCAAAGTCCGGCAGGGCAGGTATCGAACACTGAAGCTTTCTTT. This codes for CASSQSPAGQVSNTEAFF.

The genes are TRBV4-3 and TRBJ1-2; D not certain. This CDR3 has 15 amino acids. Looked up from germline, CDR1 is LGHNA and CDR2 is YSLEER. With 0 bases removed from V and 4 bases from J, the gap between germline ends came to 12 bases. In nucleotides, the CDR3 is TGCGCCAGCAGCCAAGATCGAGGTTTCCCCTATGGCTACACCTTC. This translates into CASSQDRGFPYGYTF.

The chain recombines TRBV30 with TRBJ2-2; possibly TRBD1 for D (5 bases). The germline V gene encodes CDR1 GTSNPN and CDR2 SVGIG (reference sequence). This CDR3 region has 15 residues. V gave up 1 base and J gave up 2 bases, with 11 bases separating them. The CDR3 sequence: CAWSGGGANTGELFF. The CDR3, as DNA: TGTGCCTGGAGTGGTGGTGGGGCAAACACCGGGGAGCTGTTTTTT.

The chain recombines TRBV7-9 with TRBJ2-1; tentative D call: TRBD1 (6 bases). Germline V gene data show CDR1 as SEHNR and CDR2 as FQNEAQ (reference sequence). This CDR3 comprises 16 residues. V lost 7 bases and J lost 4, with 20 bases in between. The CDR3 DNA sequence: TGTGCCAGCACCCTCAAACAGGGCATAGGGTACAATGAGCAGTTCTTC. Translating it yields CASTLKQGIGYNEQFF.

This clone was detected once. As DNA, the CDR3 is TGTGCCAGCAGCTCACAAAGTGGGTCTGGGGCCAACGTCCTGACTTTC. Its translation is CASSSQSGSGANVLTF. This sequence joins TRBV5-4 and TRBJ2-6; no firm D call. The CDR3 is made up of 16 amino acids. V lost 3 bases to trimming and J lost 1 base, with 11 bases between them. Per the germline V gene, CDR1 is SGHNT and CDR2 is YYREEE (reference sequence).

This chain joins TRBV10-1 and TRBJ2-7, with unresolved D. Germline CDR1 is WNHNN and CDR2 is SYGVQD (reference sequence). V was shortened by 4 bases and J by 5 bases, with 12 bases between the two germline ends. The CDR3 loop spans 13 amino acids. As DNA, the CDR3 is TGCGCCAGCAGTGTTGGCGCGATCGACGAGCAGTACTTC. Translation gives CASSVGAIDEQYF.

The CDR3 sequence is CASSLRRGDNQFF. CDR3 nucleotides: TGTGCCAGCAGCTTGAGGCGGGGGGACAATCAGTTCTTC. The chain has TRBV5-6 and TRBJ2-1; 8 nucleotides agree with TRBD2. The CDR3 has 13 amino acids. Losses at the gene ends were 1 base for V and 13 bases for J; bases not matched to a gene: 7. Per the germline V gene, CDR1 is SGHDT and CDR2 is YYEEEE.

This chain links TRBV7-9 with TRBJ2-5; D unresolved. V lost 1 base and J lost 3, with 18 bases in between. This CDR3 has 17 amino acids. Germline CDR1 and CDR2: SEHNR and FQNEAQ (reference sequence). CDR3 protein: CASSLGSGRLYEETQYF. DNA for the CDR3: TGTGCCAGCAGCTTAGGTTCGGGCAGACTTTACGAAGAGACCCAGTACTTC.

Here the CDR3 DNA reads TGTGCCAGCAGCTTAGGTGTCAGTTACAATGAGCAGTTCTTC. Protein: CASSLGVSYNEQFF. The V and J genes are TRBV7-9 and TRBJ2-1; D remains unclear. This CDR3 is built from 14 residues. The V gene's germline CDR1 is SEHNR and CDR2 FQNEAQ (reference sequence). Trimming removed 1 base from V and 4 bases from J, with 8 bases in between.